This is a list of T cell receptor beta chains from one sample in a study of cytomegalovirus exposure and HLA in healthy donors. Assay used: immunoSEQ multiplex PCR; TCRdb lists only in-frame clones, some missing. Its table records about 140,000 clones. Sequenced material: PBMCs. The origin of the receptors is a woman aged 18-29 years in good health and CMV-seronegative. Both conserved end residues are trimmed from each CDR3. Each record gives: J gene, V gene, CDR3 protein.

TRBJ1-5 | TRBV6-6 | ASSYGSGQQPQH
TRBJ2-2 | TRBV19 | ASSMRSYTGELF
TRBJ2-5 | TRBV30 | AWTLAAPGTQY
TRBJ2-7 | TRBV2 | ASRAGTGENEQY
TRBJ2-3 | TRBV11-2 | ASSSSAGGYTDTQY
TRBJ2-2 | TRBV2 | ASRRDRDTGELF
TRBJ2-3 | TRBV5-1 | ASSLGLTWGADTQY
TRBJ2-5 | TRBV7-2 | ASSFPTSGTETQY
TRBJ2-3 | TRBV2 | ASRIDRGGTDTQY
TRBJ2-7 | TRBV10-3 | AINPGQGVYEQY
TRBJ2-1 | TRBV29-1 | SVDVLSGAFDNEQF
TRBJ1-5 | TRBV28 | ASRRTAQPQH
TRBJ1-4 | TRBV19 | ATRLGQLNEKLF
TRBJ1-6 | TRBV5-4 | ASSLPSGTVNSPLH
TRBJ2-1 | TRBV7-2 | ASSPSSDRTYNEQF